This TCR beta chain was sequenced during a study of cytomegalovirus exposure and HLA in healthy donors. The sample holds one count of this clone. Germline V gives CDR1 SGHTA, CDR2 FQGTGA. This CDR3 region has 14 residues. Losses at the gene ends were 5 bases for V and 5 bases for J; bases not matched to a gene: 5. The primer mix had 60 Vbeta and 13 Jbeta primers. Sequencing used immunoSEQ multiplex PCR; TCRdb keeps in-frame clones, though not all of them. The sample lists under 95,000 clones, about three quarters occurring once. The source material was PBMCs. V gene TRBV7-3 combines with J gene TRBJ2-5, with 10 bases matching TRBD2. The receptor was derived from a man aged 30 to 45 in good health and CMV-seropositive. CDR3 region: CASSRSGGAETQYF. CDR3 DNA sequence: TGTGCCAGCAGCCGCAGCGGGGGGGCGGAGACCCAGTACTTC.